Included here is one T cell receptor beta chain sequence, with context. The CDR3 has 14 residues. V was pared by 1 base and J by 4 bases, with 10 bases between. CDR1 and CDR2 from the germline V gene are SGHDT and YYEEEE. These data come from a study of technical replicates of blood from a few donors. Sequencing was performed with immunoSEQ multiplex PCR; in TCRdb, only in-frame clones are kept and a portion is missing. This sample has over 75,000 clones, with more than 90% found just once. This chain connects TRBV5-6 to TRBJ2-3, with D perhaps TRBD1 (5 bases). The material sequenced was T cells isolated from PBMCs. The TCR was taken from a human donor in good health. The CDR3 region has the DNA TGTGCCAGCAGCTTGCCAGGGCAACCAGATACGCAGTATTTT. Its protein is CASSLPGQPDTQYF.